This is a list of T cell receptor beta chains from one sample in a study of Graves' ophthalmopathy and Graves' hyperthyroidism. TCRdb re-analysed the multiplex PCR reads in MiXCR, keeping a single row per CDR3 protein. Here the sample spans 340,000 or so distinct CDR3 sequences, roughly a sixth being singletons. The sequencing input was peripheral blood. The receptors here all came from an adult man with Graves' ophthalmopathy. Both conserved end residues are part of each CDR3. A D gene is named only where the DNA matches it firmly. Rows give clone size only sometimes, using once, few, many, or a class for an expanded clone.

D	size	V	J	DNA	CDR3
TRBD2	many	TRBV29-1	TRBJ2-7	TGCAGCGTTGAAGAGGGAGGGGCTAGCGGGAGGACCTACGAGCAGTACTTC	CSVEEGGASGRTYEQYF
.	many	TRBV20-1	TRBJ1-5	TGCAGTGCTAGAGATCCCACAGGTTATAGCAATCAGCCCCAGCATTTT	CSARDPTGYSNQPQHF
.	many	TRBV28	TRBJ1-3	TGTGCCAGCAGTTTTCCAGGGGCTGGAAACACCATATATTTT	CASSFPGAGNTIYF
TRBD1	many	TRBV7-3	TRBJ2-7	TGTGCCAGCAGCCACGACAGGGGTCACTACGAGCAGTACTTC	CASSHDRGHYEQYF
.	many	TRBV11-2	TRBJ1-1	TGTGCCAGCAGACCCTTAGTAGGGCCCAGGGGAATGGGAGCTTTCTTT	CASRPLVGPRGMGAFF
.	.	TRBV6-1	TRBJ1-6	TGTGCCAGCAGTGTCCAACAGCAGCTTTCACCCCTCCACTTT	CASSVQQQLSPLHF
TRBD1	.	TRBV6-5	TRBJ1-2	TGTGCCAGCAGTTTCGACAGGGGGCTAGGCTACACCTTC	CASSFDRGLGYTF
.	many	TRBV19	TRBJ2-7	TGTGCCAGTAGTATAGATCAGACAGTTCACGACGAGCAGTACTTC	CASSIDQTVHDEQYF
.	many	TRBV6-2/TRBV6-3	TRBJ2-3	TGTGCCAGCAGTGTGGACAGCAAAAGCACAGATACGCAGTATTTT	CASSVDSKSTDTQYF
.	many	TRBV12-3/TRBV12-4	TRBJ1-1	TGTGCCAGCAGTTTAGTTCTGCCCACAAAGGGACGCACTGAAGCTTTCTTT	CASSLVLPTKGRTEAFF
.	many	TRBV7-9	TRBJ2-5	TGTGCCAGCAGCAATAAGGGGGAGACCCAGTACTTC	CASSNKGETQYF
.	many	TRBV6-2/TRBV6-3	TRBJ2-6	TGTGCCACCGGGACGGCTGGGGCCAACGTCCTGACTTTC	CATGTAGANVLTF
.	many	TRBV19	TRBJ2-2	TGTGCCAGTACCCCGAGTGTCGGGAGTGGAGGGGACGGGGAGCTGTTTTTT	CASTPSVGSGGDGELFF
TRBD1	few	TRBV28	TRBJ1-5	TGTGCCAGCAGTAACTCCGGGACAGTGAGGTATAGCATTCAGCCCCAGCATTTT	CASSNSGTVRYSIQPQHF
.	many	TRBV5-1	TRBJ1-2	TGCGCCAGCAGCTTGTGGTATGGCTACACCTTC	CASSLWYGYTF
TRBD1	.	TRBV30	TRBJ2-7	TGTGCCTGGAGTCCTTTTCCGGGACAGTCCTACGAGCAGTACTTC	CAWSPFPGQSYEQYF
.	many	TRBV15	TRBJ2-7	TGTGCCACCAGCAGAGATCCCTCCTACGAGCAGTACTTC	CATSRDPSYEQYF
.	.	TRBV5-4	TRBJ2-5	TGTGCCAGCAGCTCCGGGGCGGCCCCAGGGGCGTCGACAGAGACCCAGTACTTC	CASSSGAAPGASTETQYF
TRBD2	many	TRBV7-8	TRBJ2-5	TGTGCCAGCAAACTAGCGGGGGAGGAGACCCAGTACTTC	CASKLAGEETQYF
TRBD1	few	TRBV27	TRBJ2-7	TGTGCCAGCAGTAGGCTTGGACAGGATTCCTACGAGCAGTACTTC	CASSRLGQDSYEQYF
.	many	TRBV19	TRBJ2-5	TGTGCCAGTAGTATTCTCGGTTCGGCGGGCAACCAAGAGACCCAGTACTTC	CASSILGSAGNQETQYF
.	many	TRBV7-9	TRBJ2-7	TGTGCCAGCAGCTTAGCCGACGGGAGCTCCTACGAGCAGTACTTC	CASSLADGSSYEQYF
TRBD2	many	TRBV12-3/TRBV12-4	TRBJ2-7	TGTGCCAGCACCACTAGCGGGAGCTCCTACGAGCAGTACTTC	CASTTSGSSYEQYF
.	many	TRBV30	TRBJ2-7	TGTGCCTGGAGTACGCAGGGCTACGAGCAGTACTTC	CAWSTQGYEQYF
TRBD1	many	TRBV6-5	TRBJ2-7	TGTGCCAGCAGTTACTCGGGGACAGGGGGCTACGAGCAGTACTTC	CASSYSGTGGYEQYF
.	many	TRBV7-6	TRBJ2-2	TGTGCCAGCAGCTTAATTTTCCGAGCCGGGGAGCTGTTTTTT	CASSLIFRAGELFF
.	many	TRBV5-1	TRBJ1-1	TGCGCCAGCAGCTTGCAGGGACATACTGAAGCTTTCTTT	CASSLQGHTEAFF